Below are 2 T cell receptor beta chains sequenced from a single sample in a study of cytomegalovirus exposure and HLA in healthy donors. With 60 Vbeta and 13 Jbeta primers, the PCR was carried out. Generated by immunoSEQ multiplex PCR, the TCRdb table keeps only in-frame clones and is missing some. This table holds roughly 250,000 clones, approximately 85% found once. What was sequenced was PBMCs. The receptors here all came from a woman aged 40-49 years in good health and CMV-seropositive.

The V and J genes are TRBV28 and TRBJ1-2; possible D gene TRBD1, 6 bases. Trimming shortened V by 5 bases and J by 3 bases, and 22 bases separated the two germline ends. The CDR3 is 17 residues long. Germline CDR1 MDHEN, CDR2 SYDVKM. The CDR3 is CASSGPGQLQPYYGYTF. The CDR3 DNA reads TGTGCCAGCAGTGGCCCTGGACAGCTCCAGCCCTACTATGGCTACACCTTC.

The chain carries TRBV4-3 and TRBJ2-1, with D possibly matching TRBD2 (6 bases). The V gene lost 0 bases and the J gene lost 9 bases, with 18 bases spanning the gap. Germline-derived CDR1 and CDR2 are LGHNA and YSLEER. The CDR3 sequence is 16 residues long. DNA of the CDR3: TGCGCCAGCAGCCAAGATCGTTCCTGGGAGGAATCTGAGCAGTTCTTC. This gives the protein CASSQDRSWEESEQFF.